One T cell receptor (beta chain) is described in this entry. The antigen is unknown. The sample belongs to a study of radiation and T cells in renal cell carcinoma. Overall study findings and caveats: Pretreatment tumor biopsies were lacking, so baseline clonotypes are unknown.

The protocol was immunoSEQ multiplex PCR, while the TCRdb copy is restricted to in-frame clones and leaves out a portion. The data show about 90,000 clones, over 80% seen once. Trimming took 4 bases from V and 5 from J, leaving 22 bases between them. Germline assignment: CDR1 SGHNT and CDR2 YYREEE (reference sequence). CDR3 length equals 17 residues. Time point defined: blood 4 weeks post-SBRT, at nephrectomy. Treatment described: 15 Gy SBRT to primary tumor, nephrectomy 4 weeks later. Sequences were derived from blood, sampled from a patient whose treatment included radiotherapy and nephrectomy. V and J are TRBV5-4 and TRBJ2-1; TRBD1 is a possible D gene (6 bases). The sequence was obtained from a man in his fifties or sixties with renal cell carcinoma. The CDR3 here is CASSPDTGFLHNNEQFF. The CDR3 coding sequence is TGTGCCAGCAGCCCGGACACAGGGTTCCTCCATAACAATGAGCAGTTCTTC.